The T cell receptor beta chain described here comes from a study of blood T cell repertoires in COVID-19. At the level of the study: COVID-19 samples, acute and convalescent, were from the United States, Italy and Spain.

Sequenced by immunoSEQ multiplex PCR; TCRdb stores in-frame clones only, minus some. The sample consists of roughly 58,000 clones, 70% to 85% of them appearing once. CDR1 is SGHAT and CDR2 is FQDESV in the germline V gene (reference sequence). This CDR3 is built from 15 residues. J was trimmed by 4 bases and V by 6 bases; bases with no gene match: 5. Sequencing used peripheral blood. The chain joins TRBV11-1 to TRBJ2-3, with 12 nucleotides matching TRBD2. This TCR derives from a man aged 70-80 years with active COVID-19. Here the CDR3 reads CASSWTSGDADTQYF. The CDR3, as DNA: TGTGCCAGCAGTTGGACTAGCGGGGACGCAGATACGCAGTATTTT.